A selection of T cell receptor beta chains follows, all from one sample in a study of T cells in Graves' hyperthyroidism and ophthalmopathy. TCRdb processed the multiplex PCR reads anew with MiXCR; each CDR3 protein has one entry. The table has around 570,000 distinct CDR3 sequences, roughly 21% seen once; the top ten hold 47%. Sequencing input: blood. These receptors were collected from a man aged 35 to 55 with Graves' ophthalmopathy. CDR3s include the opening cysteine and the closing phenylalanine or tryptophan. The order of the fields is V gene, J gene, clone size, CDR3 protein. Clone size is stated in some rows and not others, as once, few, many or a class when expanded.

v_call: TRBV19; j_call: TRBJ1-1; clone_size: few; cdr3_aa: CASSRQDPGGDTEAFF
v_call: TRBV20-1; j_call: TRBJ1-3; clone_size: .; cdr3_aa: CSAIGLDKYTIYF
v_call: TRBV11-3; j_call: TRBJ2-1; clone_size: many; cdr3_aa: CASSRGTGRENEQFF
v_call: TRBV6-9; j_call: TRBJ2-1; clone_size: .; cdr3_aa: CASSYSFTSGGAFRLNEQFF
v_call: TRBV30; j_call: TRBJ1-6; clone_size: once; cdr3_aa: CAWSVHYNSPLHF
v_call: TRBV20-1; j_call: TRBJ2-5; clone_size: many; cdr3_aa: CSATSYSGSGETQYF
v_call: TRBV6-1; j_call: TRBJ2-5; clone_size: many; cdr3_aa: CASSEAVGAITQETQYF
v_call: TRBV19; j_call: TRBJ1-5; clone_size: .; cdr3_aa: CASMRGDRANQPQHF
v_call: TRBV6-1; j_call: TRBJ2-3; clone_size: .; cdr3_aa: CASSALTSGADTQYF
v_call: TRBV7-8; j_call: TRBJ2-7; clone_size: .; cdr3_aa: CASSLQVGNSYEQYF
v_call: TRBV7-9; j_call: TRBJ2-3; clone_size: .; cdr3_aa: CACDYSSTDTQYF
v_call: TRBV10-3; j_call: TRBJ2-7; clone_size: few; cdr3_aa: CAIQAVGGSYEQYF
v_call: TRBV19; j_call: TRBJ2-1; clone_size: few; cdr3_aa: CASSIAPKNEQFF
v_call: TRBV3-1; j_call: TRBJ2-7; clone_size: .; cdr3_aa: CASSQDRASGRATYEQYF
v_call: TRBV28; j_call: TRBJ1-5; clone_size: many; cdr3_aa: CASSPYDRDLNQPQHF
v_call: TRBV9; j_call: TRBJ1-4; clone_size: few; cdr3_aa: CASSVAGEKLFF
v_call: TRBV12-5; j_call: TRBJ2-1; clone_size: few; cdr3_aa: CASGSPGWSEYEQFF
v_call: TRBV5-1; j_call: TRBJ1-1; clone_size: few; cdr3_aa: CASKDRAEAFF
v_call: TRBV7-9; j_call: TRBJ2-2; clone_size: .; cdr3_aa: CASSLARQGANTGELFF
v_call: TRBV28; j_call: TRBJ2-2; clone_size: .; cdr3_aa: CASSSPTGENTGELFF
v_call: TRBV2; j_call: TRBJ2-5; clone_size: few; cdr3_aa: CASVQGETQYF
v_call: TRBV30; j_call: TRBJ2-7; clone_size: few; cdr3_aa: CAWMEGDNYEQYF
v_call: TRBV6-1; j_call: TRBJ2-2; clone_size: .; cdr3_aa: CAVRRTARHDTGELFF
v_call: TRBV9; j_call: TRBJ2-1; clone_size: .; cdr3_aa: CASSVDLGSYNEQFF
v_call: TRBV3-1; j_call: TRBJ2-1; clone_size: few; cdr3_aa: CASSQEPSEGLAGGNEQFF
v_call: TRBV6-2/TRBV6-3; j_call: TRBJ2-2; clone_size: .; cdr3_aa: CASRPRTSGNTGELFF
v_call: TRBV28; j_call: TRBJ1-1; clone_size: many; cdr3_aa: CASNGVNLNTEAFF
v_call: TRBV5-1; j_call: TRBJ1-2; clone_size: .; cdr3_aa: CASSSNSDKGYGYTF
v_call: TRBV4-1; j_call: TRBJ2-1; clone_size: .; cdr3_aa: CASSQAGAGGNEQFF
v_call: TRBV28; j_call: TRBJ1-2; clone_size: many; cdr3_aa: CASRIQGIGYTF
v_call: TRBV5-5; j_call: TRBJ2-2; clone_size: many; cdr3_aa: CASTKLGRQAPITGELFF
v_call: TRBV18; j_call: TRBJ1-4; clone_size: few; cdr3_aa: CASSRGQNEKLFF
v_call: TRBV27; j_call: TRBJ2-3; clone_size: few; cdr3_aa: CASSLLARSTDTQYF
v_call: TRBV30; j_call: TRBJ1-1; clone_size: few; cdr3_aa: CAWKEGGTEAFF
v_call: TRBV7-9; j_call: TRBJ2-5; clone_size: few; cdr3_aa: CASSLGAGGQETQYF
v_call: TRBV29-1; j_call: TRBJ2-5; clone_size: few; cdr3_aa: CSVVSTGAVGETQYF
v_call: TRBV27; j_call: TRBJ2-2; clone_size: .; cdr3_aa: CASGGFRGELFF
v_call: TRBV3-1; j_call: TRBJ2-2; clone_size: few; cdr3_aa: CASSQGRGHRGELFF
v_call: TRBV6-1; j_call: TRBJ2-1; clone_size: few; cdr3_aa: CASRGTGEGEQFF
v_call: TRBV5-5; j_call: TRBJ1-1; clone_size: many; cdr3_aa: CASSATGSPITEAFF
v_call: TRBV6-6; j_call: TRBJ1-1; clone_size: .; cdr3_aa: CASSYSSNTGNTEAFF
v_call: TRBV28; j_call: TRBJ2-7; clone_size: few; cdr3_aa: CASGDGQGPYEQYF
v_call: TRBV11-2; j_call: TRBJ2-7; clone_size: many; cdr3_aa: CASSLYPGGEQYF
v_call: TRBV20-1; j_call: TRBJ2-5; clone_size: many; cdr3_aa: CSASSGTSMETQYF
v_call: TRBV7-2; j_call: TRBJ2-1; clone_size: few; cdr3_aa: CASSKGLAGGANEQFF
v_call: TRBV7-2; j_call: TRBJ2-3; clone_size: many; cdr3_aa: CASSPRGLAGGPRADTQYF
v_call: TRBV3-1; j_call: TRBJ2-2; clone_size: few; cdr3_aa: CASSPSQVWGGELFF
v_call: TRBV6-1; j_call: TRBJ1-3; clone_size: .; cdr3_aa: CASRFDSSSGNTIYF
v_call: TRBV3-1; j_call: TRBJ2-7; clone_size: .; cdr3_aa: CASSPRDLSSYEQYF
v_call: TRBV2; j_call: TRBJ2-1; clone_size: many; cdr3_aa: CASSPLSGNEQFF
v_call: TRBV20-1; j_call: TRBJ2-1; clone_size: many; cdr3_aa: CSARVPGLAGQNEQFF
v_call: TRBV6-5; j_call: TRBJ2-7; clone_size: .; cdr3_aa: CASSYSTSGSTSYEQYF
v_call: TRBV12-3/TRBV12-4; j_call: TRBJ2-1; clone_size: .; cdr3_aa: CASSLSSGRVDEQFF
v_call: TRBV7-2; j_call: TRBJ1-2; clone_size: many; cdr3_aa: CASSSDRGGYTF
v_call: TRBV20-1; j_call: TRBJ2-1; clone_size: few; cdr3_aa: CSAKDSLYNEQFF
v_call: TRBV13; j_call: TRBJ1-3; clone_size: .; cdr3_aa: CASSLALVRGAIYF
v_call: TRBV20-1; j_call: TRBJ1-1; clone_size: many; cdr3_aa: CSARDIGTSEWAFF
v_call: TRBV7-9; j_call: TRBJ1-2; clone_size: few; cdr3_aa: CASSPPGASYGYTF
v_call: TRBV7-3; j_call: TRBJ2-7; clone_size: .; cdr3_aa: CASSLNTAYEQYF
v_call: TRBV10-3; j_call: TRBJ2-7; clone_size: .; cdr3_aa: CAISLGQTYEQYF